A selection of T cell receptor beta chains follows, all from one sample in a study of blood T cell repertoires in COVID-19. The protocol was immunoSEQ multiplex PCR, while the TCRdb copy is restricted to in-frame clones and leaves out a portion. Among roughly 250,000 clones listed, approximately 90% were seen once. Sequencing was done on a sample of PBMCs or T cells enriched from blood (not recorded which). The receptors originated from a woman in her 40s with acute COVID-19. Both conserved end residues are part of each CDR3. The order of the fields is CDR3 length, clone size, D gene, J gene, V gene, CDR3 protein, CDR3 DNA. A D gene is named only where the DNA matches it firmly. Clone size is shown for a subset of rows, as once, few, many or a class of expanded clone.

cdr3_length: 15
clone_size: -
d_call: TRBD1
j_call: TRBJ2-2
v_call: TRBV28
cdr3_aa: CASSWEQGAIGELFF
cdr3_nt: TGTGCCAGCAGTTGGGAACAGGGGGCAATCGGGGAGCTGTTTTTT

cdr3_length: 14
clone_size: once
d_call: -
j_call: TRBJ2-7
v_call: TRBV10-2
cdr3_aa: CASQGRFSSYEQYF
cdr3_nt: TGCGCCAGCCAGGGTCGGTTCAGCTCCTACGAGCAGTACTTC

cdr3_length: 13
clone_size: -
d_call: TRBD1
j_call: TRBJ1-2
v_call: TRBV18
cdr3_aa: CALTDRVNYGYTF
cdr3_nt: TGTGCCCTCACGGACAGGGTTAACTATGGCTACACCTTC

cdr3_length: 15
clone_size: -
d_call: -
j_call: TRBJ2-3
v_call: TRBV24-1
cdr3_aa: CATSQTGTPTDTQYF
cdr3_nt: TGTGCCACCAGCCAGACAGGAACTCCCACAGATACGCAGTATTTT

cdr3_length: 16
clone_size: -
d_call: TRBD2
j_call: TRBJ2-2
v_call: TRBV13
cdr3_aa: CASSSKFAGDGGELFF
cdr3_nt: TGTGCCAGCAGCTCCAAATTTGCGGGAGATGGCGGGGAGCTGTTTTTT

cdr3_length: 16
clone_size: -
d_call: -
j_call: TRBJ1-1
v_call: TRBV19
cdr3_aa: CASRVGRFSVNTEAFF
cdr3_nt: TGTGCCAGTAGAGTAGGGAGGTTTTCGGTGAACACTGAAGCTTTCTTT

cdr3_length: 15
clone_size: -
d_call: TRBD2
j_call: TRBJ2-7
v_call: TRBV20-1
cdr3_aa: CSASGLGGTGYEQYF
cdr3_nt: TGCAGTGCTAGTGGCCTGGGGGGGACGGGCTACGAGCAGTACTTC

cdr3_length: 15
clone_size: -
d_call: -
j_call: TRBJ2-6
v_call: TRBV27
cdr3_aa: CASSLGSSGANVLTF
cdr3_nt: TGTGCCAGCAGTTTAGGCAGCTCTGGGGCCAACGTCCTGACTTTC

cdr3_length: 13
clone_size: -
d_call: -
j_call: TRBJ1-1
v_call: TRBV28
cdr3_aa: CASSLLGRPEAFF
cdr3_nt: TGTGCCAGCAGTTTATTGGGGAGGCCTGAAGCTTTCTTT

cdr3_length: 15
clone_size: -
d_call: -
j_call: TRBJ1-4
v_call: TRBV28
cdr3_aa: CASSFGEQAREKLFF
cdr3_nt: TGTGCCAGCAGTTTCGGAGAACAAGCCCGCGAAAAACTGTTTTTT

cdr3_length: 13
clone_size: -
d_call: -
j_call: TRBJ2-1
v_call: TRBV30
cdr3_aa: CAWSLGGNNEQFF
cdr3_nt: TGTGCCTGGAGTCTTGGGGGGAACAATGAGCAGTTCTTC

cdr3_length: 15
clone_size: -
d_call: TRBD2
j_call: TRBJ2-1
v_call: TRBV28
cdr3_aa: CASRPTSGRLNEQFF
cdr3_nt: TGTGCCAGCAGACCGACTAGCGGGAGACTCAATGAGCAGTTCTTC

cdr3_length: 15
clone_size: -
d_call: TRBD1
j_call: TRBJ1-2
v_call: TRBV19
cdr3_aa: CASSMGQGGSYGYTF
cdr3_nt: TGTGCCAGTAGTATGGGACAGGGAGGTTCCTATGGCTACACCTTC

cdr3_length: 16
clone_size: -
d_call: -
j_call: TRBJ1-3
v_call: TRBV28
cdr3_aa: CASSNPTPNSGNTIYF
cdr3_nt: TGTGCCAGCAGCAACCCGACACCGAACTCTGGAAACACCATATATTTT

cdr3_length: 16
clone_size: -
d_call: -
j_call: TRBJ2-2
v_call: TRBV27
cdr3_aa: CASSPSGLTNTGELFF
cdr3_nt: TGTGCCAGCAGTCCGAGCGGGCTCACGAACACCGGGGAGCTGTTTTTT

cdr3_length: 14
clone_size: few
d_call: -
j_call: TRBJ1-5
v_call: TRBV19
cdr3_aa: CASSIARVNQPQHF
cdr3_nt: TGTGCCAGTAGTATTGCCAGGGTCAATCAGCCCCAGCATTTT

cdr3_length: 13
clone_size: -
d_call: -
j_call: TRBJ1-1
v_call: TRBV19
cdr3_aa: CASSIVAGTEAFF
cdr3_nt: TGTGCCAGTAGTATAGTTGCGGGCACTGAAGCTTTCTTT

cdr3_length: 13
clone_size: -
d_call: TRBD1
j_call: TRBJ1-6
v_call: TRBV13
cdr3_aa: CASSFRGNSPLHF
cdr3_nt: TGTGCCAGCAGCTTCAGGGGGAATTCACCCCTCCACTTT

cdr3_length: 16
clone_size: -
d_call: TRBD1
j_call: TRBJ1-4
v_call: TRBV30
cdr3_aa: CAWSGQGVRSNEKLFF
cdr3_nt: TGTGCCTGGAGTGGACAGGGGGTTCGGTCTAATGAAAAACTGTTTTTT

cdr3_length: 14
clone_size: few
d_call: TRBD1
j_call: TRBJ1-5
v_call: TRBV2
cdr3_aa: CASRPRGPDQPQHF
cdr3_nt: TGTGCCAGCCGCCCTAGGGGGCCGGATCAGCCCCAGCATTTT

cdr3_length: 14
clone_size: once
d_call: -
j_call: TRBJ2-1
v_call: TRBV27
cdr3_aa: CASWERRLNNEQFF
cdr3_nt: TGTGCCAGCTGGGAACGGAGGTTAAACAATGAGCAGTTCTTC

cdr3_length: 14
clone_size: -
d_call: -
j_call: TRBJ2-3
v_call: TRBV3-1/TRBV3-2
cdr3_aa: CASSQGSGTDTQYF
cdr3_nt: TGTGCCAGCAGCCAAGGGAGTGGCACAGATACGCAGTATTTT

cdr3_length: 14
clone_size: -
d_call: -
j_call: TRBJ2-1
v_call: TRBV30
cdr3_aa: CAWAGVARGNEQFF
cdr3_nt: TGTGCCTGGGCTGGGGTGGCTAGGGGAAATGAGCAGTTCTTC

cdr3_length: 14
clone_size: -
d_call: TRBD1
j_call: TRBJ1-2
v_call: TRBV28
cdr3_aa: CASSSGQGAYGYTF
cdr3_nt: TGTGCCAGCAGTTCTGGGCAGGGGGCCTATGGCTACACCTTC

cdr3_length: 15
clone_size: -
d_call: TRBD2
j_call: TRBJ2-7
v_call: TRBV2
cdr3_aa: CASSELAGENYEQYF
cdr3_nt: TGTGCCAGCAGTGAGCTAGCGGGAGAAAACTACGAGCAGTACTTC

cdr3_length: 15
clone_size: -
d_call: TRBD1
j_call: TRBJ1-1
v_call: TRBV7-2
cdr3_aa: CASSPTGVMNTEAFF
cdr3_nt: TGTGCCAGCAGCCCAACAGGGGTCATGAACACTGAAGCTTTCTTT

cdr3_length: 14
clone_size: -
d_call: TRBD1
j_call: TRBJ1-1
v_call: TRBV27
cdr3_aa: CASSSGGAMGGAFF
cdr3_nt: TGTGCCAGCAGCTCAGGGGGCGCGATGGGGGGGGCTTTCTTT

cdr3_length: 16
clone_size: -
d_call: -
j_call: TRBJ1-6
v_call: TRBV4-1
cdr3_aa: CASSREWSLGNSPLHF
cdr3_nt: TGCGCCAGCAGCCGTGAGTGGTCCCTCGGGAATTCACCCCTCCACTTT

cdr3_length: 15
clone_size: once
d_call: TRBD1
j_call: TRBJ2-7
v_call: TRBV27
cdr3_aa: CASSFPGQGAYEQYF
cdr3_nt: TGTGCCAGCAGTTTTCCGGGACAGGGGGCTTACGAGCAGTACTTC

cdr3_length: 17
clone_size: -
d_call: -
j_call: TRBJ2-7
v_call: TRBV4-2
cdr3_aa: CASSQDGQAIHFYEQYF
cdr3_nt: TGTGCCAGCAGCCAAGATGGGCAGGCGATCCATTTCTACGAGCAGTACTTC